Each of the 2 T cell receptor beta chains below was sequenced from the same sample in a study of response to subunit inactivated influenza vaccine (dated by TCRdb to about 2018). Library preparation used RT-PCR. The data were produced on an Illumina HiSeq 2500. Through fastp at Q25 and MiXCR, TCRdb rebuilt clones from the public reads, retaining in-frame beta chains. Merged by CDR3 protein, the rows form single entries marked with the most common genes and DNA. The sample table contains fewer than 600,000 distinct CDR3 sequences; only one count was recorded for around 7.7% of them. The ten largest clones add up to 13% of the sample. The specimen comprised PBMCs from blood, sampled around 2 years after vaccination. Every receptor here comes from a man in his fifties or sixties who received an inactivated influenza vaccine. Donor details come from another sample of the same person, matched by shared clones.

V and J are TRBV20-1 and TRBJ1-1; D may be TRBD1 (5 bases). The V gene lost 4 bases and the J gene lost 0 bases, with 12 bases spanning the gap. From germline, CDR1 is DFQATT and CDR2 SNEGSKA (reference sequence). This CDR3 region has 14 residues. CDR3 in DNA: TGCAGTGCTAATCCAGGGAGGATGAACACTGAAGCTTTCTTT. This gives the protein CSANPGRMNTEAFF.

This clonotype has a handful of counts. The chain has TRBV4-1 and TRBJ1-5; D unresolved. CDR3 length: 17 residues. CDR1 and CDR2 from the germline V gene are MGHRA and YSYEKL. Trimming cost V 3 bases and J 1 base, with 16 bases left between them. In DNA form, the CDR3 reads TGCGCCAGCAGCCAGGGCGTATGGGAACGGAGCAATCAGCCCCAGCATTTT. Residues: CASSQGVWERSNQPQHF.